The next 21 T cell receptor beta chains were all read from a single sample in a study of preoperative IRX-2 immunotherapy in early breast cancer. Described treatment: preoperative locoregional IRX-2 cytokine immunotherapy. The method was immunoSEQ multiplex PCR; TCRdb's version includes in-frame clones alone and lacks a portion of them. The data hold roughly 43,000 clones, with over 85% observed a single time. This material consisted of tumor tissue, taken after IRX-2 immunotherapy. The receptors were sampled from a human donor with breast cancer.

V and J are TRBV27 and TRBJ2-2; 8 nucleotides align to TRBD1. J gave up 3 bases and V 4 bases, and 7 bases lay outside the gene matches. In germline, CDR1 is MNHEY, CDR2 SMNVEV (reference sequence). The CDR3 is made up of 16 amino acids. Here the CDR3 DNA reads TGTGCCAGCAGTTCGGGGACAGGAATCTACACCGGGGAGCTGTTTTTT. This gives the protein CASSSGTGIYTGELFF.

The J gene is TRBJ1-1, the V gene TRBV5-1; D might be TRBD1 (5 bases). Trimming pared 4 bases from V and 4 bases from J, leaving 11 bases between. The CDR3 is 13 residues long. The germline V gene has CDR1 SGHRS and CDR2 YFSETQ. The CDR3 DNA sequence: TGCGCCAGCAGCCTTCAGGGTCTCACTGAAGCTTTCTTT. Translation gives CASSLQGLTEAFF.

This chain uses TRBV5-1 with TRBJ1-3; TRBD1 might be the D (6 bases). V shed 5 bases and J shed 0 bases, with 9 bases lying between them. The CDR3 loop spans 14 amino acids. CDR1 and CDR2 (germline): SGHRS, YFSETQ. The CDR3 loop is CASRRGDSGNTIYF. In DNA, the CDR3 is TGCGCCAGCAGAAGGGGGGACTCTGGAAACACCATATATTTT.

The gene calls are TRBV2 and TRBJ2-5; D gene unclear. This CDR3 comprises 12 residues. CDR1 and CDR2 from the germline V gene are SNHLY and FYNNEI. Trimming pared 3 bases from V and 2 bases from J, leaving 4 bases between. The CDR3 reads CASSDSQETQYF. In DNA, the CDR3 is TGTGCCAGCAGTGACAGTCAAGAGACCCAGTACTTC.

The chain is built from TRBV11-3 and TRBJ2-5; D not resolved. V was trimmed by 1 base and J by 5 bases, leaving 8 bases between them. The CDR3 totals 13 residues. The V gene's germline CDR1 is SGHNT and CDR2 YENEEA. The CDR3 region is CASSLGYRETQYF. Here the CDR3 DNA reads TGTGCCAGCAGCTTAGGGTACCGGGAGACCCAGTACTTC.

V gene TRBV7-3 combines with J gene TRBJ2-5; perhaps TRBD1 as D (6 bases). The V end was cut by 5 bases, the J end by 1 base, with 11 bases between. Germline V CDR1 and CDR2: SGHTA, FQGTGA. The CDR3 sequence is 14 residues long. For the CDR3, the DNA is TGTGCCAGCAGCATCACAGGGCTCCAAGAGACCCAGTACTTC. Translated: CASSITGLQETQYF.

Regarding this clone: This same CDR3 is encoded by further DNA sequences in the sample. V is TRBV15 and J is TRBJ2-5, with 8 bases identical to TRBD2. The CDR3 contains 15 residues. The germline CDR1 and CDR2 sequences are LNHNV and YYDKDF (reference sequence). V lost 0 bases, J lost 3 bases, and 3 bases stayed unmatched. The DNA of the CDR3 is TGTGCCACCAGCAGAGATCCGGGGGGGGAAGAGACCCAGTACTTC. Protein: CATSRDPGGEETQYF.

The gene calls are TRBV6-6 and TRBJ1-5; D is possibly TRBD1 (5 bases). CDR3 length: 15 amino acids. V dropped 6 bases and J dropped 6 bases, with 18 bases sitting between them. CDR1 and CDR2 (germline): MNHNY, SVGAGI (reference sequence). In nucleotides, the CDR3 is TGTGCCAGCAGACCTACCCCGCGGGGGGGTCAGCCCCAGCATTTT. Translating it yields CASRPTPRGGQPQHF.

V gene TRBV18 combines with J gene TRBJ1-4; D ambiguous. CDR1 and CDR2 from the germline V gene are KGHSH and LQKENI. The CDR3 sequence is 15 residues long. V lost 5 bases, J lost 6 bases, and 16 bases lay in between. The CDR3 protein is CASSLHHGRDEKLFF. For the CDR3, the DNA is TGTGCCAGCTCATTGCACCACGGCCGGGATGAAAAACTGTTTTTT.

The chain joins TRBV7-9 to TRBJ1-2; no reliable D call. The CDR3 sequence is 13 residues long. In germline, CDR1 is SEHNR, CDR2 FQNEAQ (reference sequence). V gave up 3 bases and J gave up 6 bases, with 11 bases separating them. The CDR3 protein is CASSFGRANGYTF. As DNA, the CDR3 is TGTGCCAGCAGCTTCGGGAGGGCTAATGGCTACACCTTC. The full variable domain, rest sourced from reference TRBV7-9 and TRBJ1-2, is DTGVSQNPRHKITKRGQNVTFRCDPISEHNRLYWYRQTLGQGPEFLTYFQNEAQLEKSRLLSDRFSAERPKGSFSTLEIQRTEQGDSAMYLCASSFGRANGYTFGSGTRLTVV.

The chain couples TRBV5-5 to TRBJ2-4, with D hard to call. The CDR3 has 17 residues. Germline CDR1 SGHKS, CDR2 YYEKEE (reference sequence). The germline V and J ends were trimmed by 4 bases and 5 bases, with 22 bases remaining between them. CDR3 sequence (DNA): TGTGCCAGCAGCCCGAACATTCTCGTAGGGTCGCAAAACATTCAGTACTTC. As protein: CASSPNILVGSQNIQYF. Supplemented by reference TRBV5-5 and TRBJ2-4, the full variable domain reads DAGVTQSPTHLIKTRGQQVTLRCSPISGHKSVSWYQQVLGQGPQFIFQYYEKEERGRGNFPDRFSARQFPNYSSELNVNALLLGDSALYLCASSPNILVGSQNIQYFGAGTRLSVL.

The V call is TRBV7-9, the J call TRBJ2-7, with D possibly matching TRBD1 (6 bases). The CDR3 runs 15 residues. CDR1 SEHNR and CDR2 FQNEAQ come from the germline V gene (reference sequence). Deletions cut 1 base from V and 7 bases from J, with 17 bases between. The CDR3 DNA reads TGTGCCAGCAGCTTAGGTGGGGGCAATCCTCGGGAGCAGTACTTC. Translating it yields CASSLGGGNPREQYF.

The sample holds a few counts of this clone. CDR3 DNA: TGTGCCAGCAGCTTAGGGGGGGGAGGCTTGCACGAGCAGTACTTC. It yields the protein CASSLGGGGLHEQYF. V usage is TRBV7-9 and J usage is TRBJ2-7; 7 nucleotides align to TRBD2. This CDR3 comprises 15 residues. The germline V gene has CDR1 SEHNR and CDR2 FQNEAQ (reference sequence). With 1 base clipped from V and 5 bases from J, the junction kept 8 bases outside the gene matches.

This clone was observed a single time. This chain connects TRBV5-1 to TRBJ1-2; 7 nucleotides agree with TRBD1. The CDR3 is 15 residues long. V trimming: 4 bases; J trimming: 3 bases; junction bases outside the gene matches: 9. Germline CDR1 SGHRS, CDR2 YFSETQ. The CDR3 loop reads CASSLGAGGDYGYTF. CDR3 coding DNA: TGCGCCAGCAGCCTCGGGGCAGGGGGTGACTATGGCTACACCTTC.

The chain has TRBV4-3 and TRBJ2-5; 9 bases fit TRBD2. This CDR3 has 18 amino acids. CDR1 is LGHNA and CDR2 is YSLEER in the germline V gene. Trimming took 3 bases from V and 4 from J; bases not matched to a gene: 15. CDR3 sequence (DNA): TGCGCCAGCAGCCATAGGACAGATCTAGCGGGGATTGGAGAGACCCAGTACTTC. Translating gives CASSHRTDLAGIGETQYF.

This clone was observed once. The DNA of the CDR3 is TGTGCTAGTGGTCCGGGGAGGGACCAAGAGACCCAGTACTTC. It encodes CASGPGRDQETQYF. V and J are TRBV12-5 and TRBJ2-5, with 7 bases identical to TRBD2. From germline, CDR1 is LGHNT and CDR2 FRNRAP. The CDR3 runs to 14 residues. Trimming cost V 5 bases and J 0 bases; bases outside gene matches: 3.

The chain employs TRBV18 and TRBJ1-6, with unresolved D. V lost 3 bases, J lost 0 bases, and 6 bases lay in between. Per the germline V gene, CDR1 is KGHSH and CDR2 is LQKENI. CDR3 size: 15 residues. The CDR3 sequence: CASSPSGSYNSPLHF. As DNA, the CDR3 is TGTGCCAGCTCACCGAGTGGCTCCTATAATTCACCCCTCCACTTT.

The chain has TRBV7-9 and TRBJ2-5; maybe TRBD1 (5 bases). V dropped 4 bases and J dropped 2 bases, with 14 bases sitting between them. Germline V gene sequence: CDR1 SEHNR, CDR2 FQNEAQ (reference sequence). CDR3 length equals 15 residues. DNA of the CDR3: TGTGCCAGCAGCTCTCCAAGCAGGGTACAAGAGACCCAGTACTTC. This codes for CASSSPSRVQETQYF.

J is TRBJ2-3 and V is TRBV19, with 8 bases aligning to TRBD2. The V gene's germline CDR1 is LNHDA and CDR2 SQIVND (reference sequence). This CDR3 spans 15 amino acids. J lost 3 bases, V lost 1 base, and 3 bases had no gene match. The CDR3 is CASSIVSGGTDTQYF. The CDR3 nucleotides are TGTGCCAGTAGTATAGTTTCGGGGGGGACAGATACGCAGTATTTT. The full variable domain, completed using reference TRBV19 and TRBJ2-3, is DGGITQSPKYLFRKEGQNVTLSCEQNLNHDAMYWYRQDPGQGLRLIYYSQIVNDFQKGDIAEGYSVSREKKESFPLTVTSAQKNPTAFYLCASSIVSGGTDTQYFGPGTRLTVL.

The rearrangement links TRBV11-1 to TRBJ2-1, with TRBD2 matching over 10 bases. This CDR3 is 19 amino acids long. Looked up from germline, CDR1 is SGHAT and CDR2 is FQDESV (reference sequence). Trimming cost V 1 base and J 9 bases; bases outside gene matches: 18. DNA of the CDR3: TGTGCCAGCAGCTTAGGTCTCTTTACTAGCGGGATTATTGAGGTTGAGCAGTTCTTC. Amino acid sequence: CASSLGLFTSGIIEVEQFF.

The chain carries TRBV11-2 and TRBJ2-1; 11 positions match TRBD2. The CDR3 is 16 residues long. Germline V CDR1 and CDR2: SGHAT, FQNNGV. J lost 4 bases, V lost 3 bases, and 5 bases had no gene match. CDR3 DNA: TGTGCCAGCAGCTTCGGGACTAGCGGAGTTTACAATGAGCAGTTCTTC. Translating gives CASSFGTSGVYNEQFF. The full variable domain, in which reference TRBV11-2 and TRBJ2-1 provide the parts outside the CDR3, is EAGVAQSPRYKIIEKRQSVAFWCNPISGHATLYWYQQILGQGPKLLIQFQNNGVVDDSQLPKDRFSAERLKGVDSTLKIQPAKLEDSAVYLCASSFGTSGVYNEQFFGPGTRLTVL.